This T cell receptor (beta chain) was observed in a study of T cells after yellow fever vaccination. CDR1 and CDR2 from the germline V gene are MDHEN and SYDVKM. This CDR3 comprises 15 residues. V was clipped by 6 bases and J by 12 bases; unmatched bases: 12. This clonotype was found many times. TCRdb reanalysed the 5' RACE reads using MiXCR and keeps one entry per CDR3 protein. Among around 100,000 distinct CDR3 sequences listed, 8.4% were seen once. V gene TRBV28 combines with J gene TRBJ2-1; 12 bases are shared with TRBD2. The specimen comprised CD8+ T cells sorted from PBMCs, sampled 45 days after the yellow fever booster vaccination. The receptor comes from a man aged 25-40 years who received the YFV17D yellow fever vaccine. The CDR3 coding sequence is TGTGCCAGCAGCCCTAGCGGGAGGGCTGAGGAGGGGCAGTTCTTC. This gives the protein CASSPSGRAEEGQFF. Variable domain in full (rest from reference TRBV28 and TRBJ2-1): DVKVTQSSRYLVKRTGEKVFLECVQDMDHENMFWYRQDPGLGLRLIYFSYDVKMKEKGDIPEGYSVSREKKERFSLILESASTNQTSMYLCASSPSGRAEEGQFFGPGTRLTVL.